These T cell receptor beta chains were read from a single sample in a study of blood T cell repertoires in COVID-19. The protocol was immunoSEQ multiplex PCR, while the TCRdb copy is restricted to in-frame clones and leaves out a portion. The sample includes 150,000 to 200,000 clones, 88% of them seen just once. Source material: peripheral blood. All receptors come from a human donor in a cohort sampled during active COVID-19. The CDR3 runs from the conserved cysteine through the conserved F or W. The order of the fields is clone size, D gene, V gene, J gene, CDR3 protein, CDR3 DNA. D genes are given only for firm matches. Some rows have no size entry. The others give once, few or many, or a class for an expanded clone.

NA	TRBD1	TRBV5-8	TRBJ2-2	CASWRGPGQGVTGELFF	TGTGCCAGCTGGCGGGGTCCGGGACAGGGTGTCACCGGGGAGCTGTTTTTT
NA	NA	TRBV4-3	TRBJ1-4	CASSQEWSVNEKLFF	TGCGCCAGCAGCCAAGAATGGTCGGTTAATGAAAAACTGTTTTTT
NA	TRBD1	TRBV30	TRBJ2-7	CAWTMGQALSYEQYF	TGTGCCTGGACAATGGGACAGGCTCTCTCCTACGAGCAGTACTTC
NA	TRBD1	TRBV7-9	TRBJ1-4	CASSLRTGTGGNEKLFF	TGTGCCAGCAGCTTAAGGACCGGGACAGGGGGTAACGAAAAACTGTTTTTT
NA	TRBD1	TRBV30	TRBJ2-7	CAWSVHRGRGYEQYF	TGTGCCTGGAGTGTCCACAGGGGGCGCGGGTACGAGCAGTACTTC
NA	NA	TRBV18	TRBJ1-6	CASSPDFNSPLHF	TGTGCCAGCTCACCCGACTTTAATTCACCCCTCCACTTT
NA	NA	TRBV19	TRBJ2-2	CASSGMDSNTGELFF	TGTGCCAGTAGTGGAATGGACAGCAACACCGGGGAGCTGTTTTTT
NA	NA	TRBV21-1	TRBJ2-7	CASLRTGGAKIHEQYF	TGTGCCAGCCTACGGACAGGGGGCGCGAAAATCCACGAGCAGTACTTC
NA	NA	TRBV4-1	TRBJ2-3	CASSQDRTMVAVDTQYF	TGCGCCAGCAGCCAAGATAGAACTATGGTTGCCGTGGATACGCAGTATTTT
NA	NA	TRBV4-1	TRBJ1-4	CASSQTGPLNEKLFF	TGCGCCAGCAGCCAAACAGGGCCACTTAATGAAAAACTGTTTTTT
NA	NA	TRBV7-9	TRBJ1-6	CASSLEGDSPLHF	TGTGCCAGCAGCTTAGAAGGGGATTCACCCCTCCACTTT
NA	TRBD2	TRBV11-3	TRBJ2-3	CASSLGLSGSADTQYF	TGTGCCAGCAGCTTAGGCCTTAGCGGGAGCGCAGATACGCAGTATTTT
NA	NA	TRBV14	TRBJ1-1	CASSHGHVNTEAFF	TGTGCCAGCAGCCATGGACACGTGAACACTGAAGCTTTCTTT
NA	TRBD2	TRBV3-1/TRBV3-2	TRBJ2-7	CASSPRLAISYEQYF	TGTGCCAGCAGCCCCAGACTAGCGATTAGCTACGAGCAGTACTTC
NA	TRBD2	TRBV10-1	TRBJ2-2	CASRPLRGAGELFF	TGCGCCAGCCGCCCCCTTCGGGGGGCCGGGGAGCTGTTTTTT
NA	TRBD1	TRBV3-1/TRBV3-2	TRBJ1-2	CASSLIAGQGGSTF	TGTGCCAGCAGCTTAATCGCGGGACAGGGGGGATCCACCTTC
NA	TRBD2	TRBV11-2	TRBJ2-3	CASSHRLAGVEDTQYF	TGTGCCAGCAGCCACCGACTAGCGGGAGTGGAAGATACGCAGTATTTT
NA	TRBD2	TRBV7-2	TRBJ2-1	CASSTRLAGGRVEQFF	TGTGCCAGCAGCACCCGACTAGCGGGAGGGCGGGTTGAGCAGTTCTTC
NA	TRBD1	TRBV7-8	TRBJ1-2	CASSQPDRVDGYTF	TGTGCCAGCAGCCAGCCCGACAGGGTGGATGGCTACACCTTC
once	NA	TRBV11-2	TRBJ2-1	CASSLDWSGTLIF	TGTGCCAGCAGCTTAGATTGGTCCGGGACTCTCATCTTC
NA	TRBD1	TRBV5-1	TRBJ1-3	CASSPGQGKGNTIYF	TGCGCCAGCAGCCCAGGACAGGGGAAGGGAAACACCATATATTTT
few	NA	TRBV6-1	TRBJ1-1	CASSETQDYTEAFF	TGTGCCAGCAGTGAAACTCAGGACTACACTGAAGCTTTCTTT
NA	TRBD1	TRBV19	TRBJ1-5	CASRRTNVGQGHQPQHF	TGTGCCAGTCGGAGAACGAACGTCGGACAGGGTCATCAGCCCCAGCATTTT
NA	NA	TRBV9	TRBJ2-1	CASSVGQGTYNEQFF	TGTGCCAGCAGCGTAGGGCAGGGGACGTACAATGAGCAGTTCTTC
once	NA	TRBV7-2	TRBJ1-1	CASSLAQALTTEAFF	TGTGCCAGCAGCTTAGCTCAGGCTCTCACCACTGAAGCTTTCTTT
NA	NA	TRBV3-1/TRBV3-2	TRBJ2-1	CASSQVGGGDEQFF	TGTGCCAGCAGCCAAGTAGGAGGGGGCGATGAGCAGTTCTTC
NA	TRBD2	TRBV18	TRBJ2-7	CASSPPTSGKIWYEQYF	TGTGCCAGCTCACCTCCTACTAGCGGGAAGATTTGGTACGAGCAGTACTTC
NA	NA	TRBV14	TRBJ1-4	CASSHNEGLFF	TGTGCCAGCAGCCATAACGAGGGACTGTTTTTT
NA	NA	TRBV12-2	TRBJ2-1	CASRWGRLAGGGGSSYNEQFF	TGTGCAAGTCGCTGGGGGCGACTAGCGGGAGGGGGGGGTAGCTCCTACAATGAGCAGTTCTTC
NA	TRBD2	TRBV19	TRBJ2-5	CASGGLAGVGETQYF	TGTGCCAGTGGCGGGCTAGCGGGTGTTGGAGAGACCCAGTACTTC
NA	NA	TRBV18	TRBJ2-3	CASSLLVGDTQYF	TGTGCCAGCTCACTCCTAGTCGGAGATACGCAGTATTTT
NA	NA	TRBV5-1	TRBJ2-5	CASSLNQPTGGETQYF	TGCGCCAGCAGCCTAAATCAACCGACAGGTGGAGAGACCCAGTACTTC
once	TRBD2	TRBV7-9	TRBJ2-1	CASSFAGVGHEQFF	TGTGCCAGCAGCTTTGCGGGAGTGGGGCATGAGCAGTTCTTC
NA	NA	TRBV19	TRBJ2-7	CASSPSPYEQYF	TGTGCCAGTAGTCCGTCCCCCTACGAGCAGTACTTC
NA	NA	TRBV7-2	TRBJ2-7	CASSLAGAYEQYF	TGTGCCAGCAGCTTAGCGGGAGCGTACGAGCAGTACTTC
NA	NA	TRBV4-3	TRBJ1-2	CASSRRQAVNGYTF	TGCGCCAGCAGCCGCAGACAGGCTGTTAATGGCTACACCTTC
NA	NA	TRBV19	TRBJ1-2	CASSIVGTGASNYGYTF	TGTGCCAGTAGTATAGTCGGCACGGGTGCCTCGAACTATGGCTACACCTTC